The 28 T cell receptor beta chains listed next were all sequenced from one sample in a study of blood T cell repertoires in COVID-19. TCRdb keeps only in-frame clones here, not all; method: immunoSEQ multiplex PCR. The sample records 150,000 to 200,000 clones, around nine tenths being singletons. Sequenced: peripheral blood. All receptors derive from a man younger than 35 with active or convalescent COVID-19.

The count of this clone is one. V and J are TRBV5-1 and TRBJ1-3; 8 bases are a match to TRBD1. The V segment lost 4 bases and the J segment 2 bases; nucleotides outside the gene matches: 5. This CDR3 has 15 amino acids. CDR1 SGHRS and CDR2 YFSETQ come from the germline V gene. Here the CDR3 reads CASSLTGEAGNTIYF. CDR3 coding DNA: TGCGCCAGCAGCCTGACAGGGGAGGCTGGAAACACCATATATTTT.

The chain couples TRBV7-6 to TRBJ2-3; D possibly corresponds to TRBD2 (6 bases). The CDR3 length is 15 residues. V gave up 5 bases and J gave up 4 bases, with 16 bases separating them. The germline gives CDR1 SGHVS, CDR2 FNYEAQ. CDR3 sequence reads: CASSRLAWGSDTQYF. CDR3 bases: TGTGCCAGCAGCCGTCTAGCGTGGGGGTCAGATACGCAGTATTTT.

The J gene is TRBJ2-7, the V gene TRBV11-3, with no clear D. Germline assignment: CDR1 SGHNT and CDR2 YENEEA. Trimming cost V 8 bases and J 3 bases, with 14 bases left between them. The CDR3 contains 13 residues. The CDR3: CASEERLNYEQYF. CDR3 DNA: TGTGCCAGCGAGGAGAGGCTAAACTACGAGCAGTACTTC.

The chain combines TRBV9 with TRBJ2-7; no clear D. Germline V lookup: CDR1 SGDLS, CDR2 YYNGEE. Trimming cost V 4 bases and J 5 bases, with 19 bases left between them. The CDR3 sequence is 15 residues long. Here the CDR3 reads CASSFRRRRFHEQYV. The CDR3 bases are TGTGCCAGCAGCTTTCGTCGACGCAGGTTCCACGAGCAGTACGTC.

V is TRBV10-3 and J is TRBJ1-6; no clear D gene. The ends were cut back, 6 bases at V and 8 bases at J, with 17 bases in the middle. Looked up from germline, CDR1 is ENHRY and CDR2 is SYGVKD. The CDR3 is made up of 15 amino acids. The CDR3 DNA reads TGTGCCATCAGGGCGTCGTGGGCTGGCGATTCACCCCTCCACTTT. Translated, it gives CAIRASWAGDSPLHF.

The chain uses TRBV24-1 and TRBJ1-2, with D unresolved. This CDR3 has 13 residues. V was cut by 4 bases and J by 2 bases, with 7 bases left in between. The germline gives CDR1 KGHDR, CDR2 SFDVKD. This chain's CDR3 is CATSERQNYGYTF. CDR3 in DNA: TGTGCCACCAGTGAAAGACAAAACTATGGCTACACCTTC.

J is TRBJ1-2 and V is TRBV28, with D perhaps TRBD1 (5 bases). CDR3 length equals 15 residues. From germline, CDR1 is MDHEN and CDR2 SYDVKM. With 2 bases removed from V and 4 bases from J, the gap between germline ends came to 14 bases. Here the CDR3 DNA reads TGTGCCAGCAGTTTAGTACTCCGCGGGGCCTATGGCTACACCTTC. This codes for CASSLVLRGAYGYTF.

This clone was observed a handful of times. The CDR3 loop reads CASSYSSLGDTEAFF. The CDR3 DNA is TGTGCCAGCAGTTACTCCTCTCTAGGGGACACTGAAGCTTTCTTT. This rearrangement joins TRBV6-5 to TRBJ1-1; a weak D match, TRBD1 (5 bases). Trimming took off 0 bases at V and 3 bases at J, with 11 bases between the two ends. The CDR3 has 15 residues. Germline V gene data show CDR1 as MNHEY and CDR2 as SVGAGI.

The chain uses TRBV27 and TRBJ2-7; 8 bases match TRBD2. Trimming cost V 0 bases and J 4 bases; bases outside gene matches: 2. This CDR3 is 14 amino acids long. Germline lookup yields CDR1 MNHEY and CDR2 SMNVEV (reference sequence). CDR3 residues: CASSLSRGGYEQYF. The CDR3 DNA reads TGTGCCAGCAGTTTATCCCGCGGGGGGTACGAGCAGTACTTC.

V usage is TRBV18 and J usage is TRBJ2-3; maybe TRBD1 (6 bases). The V end was cut by 5 bases, the J end by 6 bases, with 15 bases between. The germline V gene has CDR1 KGHSH and CDR2 LQKENI. The CDR3 is 14 residues long. CDR3 sequence: CASSSRQEADTQYF. For the CDR3, the DNA is TGTGCCAGCTCATCACGACAGGAGGCGGATACGCAGTATTTT.

The J gene is TRBJ1-2, the V gene TRBV7-2; D perhaps matches TRBD1 (5 bases). Trimming stripped 1 base from V and 2 bases from J, with 8 bases between. The CDR3 is 14 residues long. Per the germline V gene, CDR1 is SGHTA and CDR2 is FQGNSA. CDR3 region: CASSLGGVNYGYTF. The CDR3 nucleotides read TGTGCCAGCAGCTTAGGGGGGGTGAACTATGGCTACACCTTC.

V and J are TRBV6-5 and TRBJ2-2, with D perhaps matching TRBD1 (5 bases). The CDR3 totals 14 residues. Germline V gene data show CDR1 as MNHEY and CDR2 as SVGAGI. Trimming took off 8 bases at V and 1 base at J, with 11 bases between the two ends. CDR3 amino acids: CASQSGQNTGELFF. The CDR3 DNA is TGTGCCAGCCAGTCCGGACAGAACACCGGGGAGCTGTTTTTT.

The rearrangement uses TRBV5-1 and TRBJ2-1; 8 positions match TRBD2. The V and J ends lost 7 bases and 4 bases, in that order; junction bases with no gene match: 10. This CDR3 has 15 residues. Germline assignment: CDR1 SGHRS and CDR2 YFSETQ. The CDR3 region is CASSNPSGSYNEQFF. The CDR3 nucleotides are TGCGCCAGCTCCAATCCTAGCGGGTCTTACAATGAGCAGTTCTTC.

The CDR3 coding sequence is TGTGCCACCAGTACTAGCGGAAGAACAGATACGCAGTATTTT. This encodes CATSTSGRTDTQYF. The chain couples TRBV24-1 to TRBJ2-3; 8 bases line up with TRBD2. The CDR3 runs to 14 residues. Trimming took 6 bases from V and 3 from J; bases not matched to a gene: 4. Germline V gene sequence: CDR1 KGHDR, CDR2 SFDVKD.

Note on this clone: This same CDR3 is encoded by further DNA sequences in the sample. The J gene is TRBJ2-5, the V gene TRBV5-1; TRBD2 might be the D (6 bases). Germline V CDR1 and CDR2: SGHRS, YFSETQ. Trimming removed 2 bases from V and 1 base from J, with 9 bases in between. CDR3 length: 14 residues. The CDR3 reads CASSFGTVQETQYF. CDR3 in DNA: TGCGCCAGCAGCTTCGGGACTGTCCAAGAGACCCAGTACTTC.

The chain has TRBV5-8 and TRBJ1-6; 10 bases match TRBD1. The CDR3 is 16 residues long. V shed 1 base and J 7 bases; nucleotides not matched to a gene: 5. Germline CDR1 SGHTS, CDR2 YDEGEE. CDR3 residues: CASSLKTGGENSPLHF. DNA of the CDR3: TGTGCCAGCAGCTTGAAGACAGGGGGCGAGAATTCACCCCTCCACTTT.

The V and J genes are TRBV6-5 and TRBJ1-1, with a weak D call TRBD1 (5 bases). Germline CDR1 and CDR2: MNHEY and SVGAGI. Trimming removed 5 bases from V and 2 bases from J, with 12 bases in between. This CDR3 comprises 14 residues. CDR3 amino acids: CASSLQGFNTEAFF. CDR3 coding DNA: TGTGCCAGCAGTCTGCAGGGATTCAACACTGAAGCTTTCTTT.

The genes are TRBV10-3 and TRBJ1-1; TRBD1 might be the D (5 bases). CDR3 length: 15 residues. Trimming removed 2 bases from V and 0 bases from J, with 10 bases in between. CDR1 and CDR2 from the germline V gene are ENHRY and SYGVKD. The CDR3 DNA follows: TGTGCCATCAGTGAGCAAAAGGGGTTGAACACTGAAGCTTTCTTT. This codes for CAISEQKGLNTEAFF.

This chain joins TRBV24-1 and TRBJ2-3; a weak D match, TRBD1 (6 bases). The CDR3 sequence is 15 residues long. Trimming stripped 9 bases from V and 6 bases from J, with 21 bases between. Germline lookup yields CDR1 KGHDR and CDR2 SFDVKD. The DNA for the CDR3 is TGTGCCACCTTGCGATTCAGGGGCCTGGGGGATACGCAGTATTTT. Protein sequence: CATLRFRGLGDTQYF.

The chain joins TRBV11-3 to TRBJ2-7; 9 nucleotides match TRBD1. The V and J ends lost 5 bases and 2 bases, in that order; junction bases with no gene match: 10. Germline assignment: CDR1 SGHNT and CDR2 YENEEA. The CDR3 loop spans 16 amino acids. The CDR3 loop reads CASSPDRDRDPYEQYF. The CDR3 DNA reads as TGTGCCAGCAGCCCGGACCGGGACAGGGATCCCTACGAGCAGTACTTC. Based on the CDR3 plus reference TRBV11-3 and TRBJ2-7, the full variable domain is EAGVVQSPRYKIIEKKQPVAFWCNPISGHNTLYWYLQNLGQGPELLIRYENEEAVDDSQLPKDRFSAERLKGVDSTLKIQPAELGDSAVYLCASSPDRDRDPYEQYFGPGTRLTVT.

V gene TRBV5-6 combines with J gene TRBJ1-2; TRBD1 aligns across 7 bases. Germline V lookup: CDR1 SGHDT, CDR2 YYEEEE. Trimming took 4 bases from V and 7 from J; bases not matched to a gene: 7. The CDR3 has 13 residues. CDR3: CASSPTGSGGYTF. The DNA for the CDR3 is TGTGCCAGCAGCCCGACAGGGAGTGGTGGCTACACCTTC.

This chain connects TRBV5-3 to TRBJ1-1; 9 bases are a match to TRBD1. TRBV5-3 is an open reading frame whose function is uncertain. CDR3 size: 15 residues. The J segment lost 6 bases and the V segment lost 4 bases, leaving 10 bases of the junction unmatched. In nucleotides, the CDR3 is TGTGCCAGAAGCGTTACAGGGGGCGCCTGGGCTGAAGCTTTCTTT. Amino acids: CARSVTGGAWAEAFF.

The V gene is TRBV19, the J gene TRBJ1-1; D is possibly TRBD1 (6 bases). Trimming left V 6 bases short and J 4 bases short, with 15 bases between. Germline values: CDR1 LNHDA, CDR2 SQIVND (reference sequence). CDR3 size: 14 residues. The CDR3 DNA reads TGTGCCAGTAGGCTACAGGGCGGGAGCACTGAAGCTTTCTTT. Its protein product is CASRLQGGSTEAFF.

This clone was seen only a few times. The chain is built from TRBV7-3 and TRBJ2-2; 8 nucleotides agree with TRBD1. Germline assignment: CDR1 SGHTA and CDR2 FQGTGA. V shed 5 bases, J shed 4 bases, and the junction held 6 bases outside the gene matches. The CDR3 runs 15 residues. The CDR3 bases are TGTGCCAGCAGCCGCGACAGGGGTGGCACCGGGGAGCTGTTTTTT. Protein: CASSRDRGGTGELFF. Full variable domain (rest looked up from reference TRBV7-3 and TRBJ2-2): GAGVSQTPSNKVTEKGKYVELRCDPISGHTALYWYRQSLGQGPEFLIYFQGTGAADDSGLPNDRFFAVRPEGSVSTLKIQRTERGDSAVYLCASSRDRGGTGELFFGEGSRLTVL.

V and J are TRBV5-6 and TRBJ2-1; TRBD1 aligns across 8 bases. V lost 4 bases to trimming and J lost 7 bases; unmatched junction nucleotides: 7. There are 14 residues in the CDR3. The germline V gene has CDR1 SGHDT and CDR2 YYEEEE. CDR3 nucleotide sequence: TGTGCCAGCAGCCAGGGGACAGGTCCGAATGAGCAGTTCTTC. This gives the protein CASSQGTGPNEQFF.

This chain links TRBV27 with TRBJ2-7, with D maybe TRBD1 (6 bases). The CDR3 runs 14 residues. From germline, CDR1 is MNHEY and CDR2 SMNVEV (reference sequence). V lost 5 bases to trimming and J lost 3 bases, with 14 bases between them. Here the CDR3 reads CASSEQGGSYEQYV. The CDR3 DNA sequence: TGTGCCAGCAGTGAACAGGGTGGGAGCTACGAGCAGTACGTC.

This clone has just a few counts. The gene calls are TRBV27 and TRBJ1-1; D gene ambiguous. Between the trimmed V and J ends, which lost 5 bases and 0 bases, there was a span of 10 bases. Germline values: CDR1 MNHEY, CDR2 SMNVEV (reference sequence). The CDR3 loop spans 14 amino acids. DNA of the CDR3: TGTGCCAGCAGTGATACAGTCATGAACACTGAAGCTTTCTTT. Protein product: CASSDTVMNTEAFF.

The chain carries TRBV19 and TRBJ1-2, with 7 bases identical to TRBD1. Germline CDR1 LNHDA, CDR2 SQIVND (reference sequence). The CDR3 covers 13 residues. V shed 3 bases and J 8 bases; nucleotides not matched to a gene: 6. The CDR3 here is CASSIMTGYGYTF. Here the CDR3 DNA reads TGTGCCAGTAGTATTATGACAGGGTACGGCTACACCTTC.